This entry lists 25 T cell receptor beta chains sequenced from one sample in a study of vaccination and CD4 T cells after COVID-19. Time point meaning: late sampling 161 to 241 days after vaccination in a few convalescent patients. Sample treatment: roughly 10-day PBMC culture with coronavirus spike peptide pools or control peptides (ViraFEST assay). Their antigens are not known. Cultured CD4+ T cell DNA underwent sequencing with the Oncomine TCR Beta short-read assay. Using its own MiXCR run on the PCR reads, TCRdb lists one record per CDR3 protein. The sample shows some 25,000 distinct CDR3 sequences, about 31% of them seen only once. The starting material was CD4+ T cells from blood, cultured in vitro, obtained about 7 months after SARS-CoV-2 vaccination. All receptors derive from a human donor who had recovered from COVID-19.

The chain joins TRBV20-1 to TRBJ2-3; D is unclear. From germline, CDR1 is DFQATT and CDR2 SNEGSKA (reference sequence). This CDR3 region has 12 residues. V was pared by 2 bases and J by 7 bases, with 10 bases between. The CDR3 loop reads CSARTEPHTQYF. The DNA of the CDR3 is TGCAGTGCTAGAACAGAGCCTCATACGCAGTATTTT.

This clonotype was picked up a small number of times. This chain connects TRBV6-1 to TRBJ2-7; 7 bases agree with TRBD1. The ends lost 6 bases at V and 0 bases at J; junction bases unmatched: 11. The CDR3 loop spans 16 amino acids. Germline lookup yields CDR1 MNHNS and CDR2 SASEGT. The CDR3 here is CASRDLRTGSSYEQYF. CDR3 in DNA: TGTGCCAGCAGAGACCTAAGGACAGGTAGCTCCTACGAGCAGTACTTC.

This clonotype has just a few counts. The rearrangement links TRBV7-2 to TRBJ2-1; D might be TRBD1 (6 bases). CDR3 length: 15 amino acids. Trimming removed 5 bases from V and 2 bases from J, with 13 bases in between. Germline CDR1 and CDR2: SGHTA and FQGNSA. The CDR3 coding sequence is TGTGCCAGCAGCGGGCACAGGGTTACCTACAATGAGCAGTTCTTC. Its translation is CASSGHRVTYNEQFF.

The rearrangement uses TRBV7-2 and TRBJ2-3; TRBD2 matches at 9 bases. This CDR3 spans 17 amino acids. The V segment lost 0 bases and the J segment 3 bases; nucleotides outside the gene matches: 7. CDR1 is SGHTA, CDR2 FQGNSA, per germline. Here the CDR3 DNA reads TGTGCCAGCAGCTTAGCGCTCCTAGCGGGAAGTACAGATACGCAGTATTTT. It translates to CASSLALLAGSTDTQYF.

V is TRBV5-4 and J is TRBJ1-1, with D perhaps matching TRBD1 (6 bases). The CDR3 extends over 13 amino acids. V was clipped by 4 bases and J by 4 bases, with 11 bases between them. Germline lookup yields CDR1 SGHNT and CDR2 YYREEE (reference sequence). CDR3 sequence: CASSPQGRTEAFF. The DNA of the CDR3 is TGTGCCAGCAGCCCTCAGGGGCGCACTGAAGCTTTCTTT.

This chain uses TRBV6-5 with TRBJ2-3; TRBD2 aligns across 14 bases. Germline values: CDR1 MNHEY, CDR2 SVGAGI. The CDR3 runs 15 residues. V was clipped by 3 bases and J by 6 bases; unmatched bases: 2. The CDR3 sequence is CASSYRTSGRDTQYF. CDR3 bases: TGTGCCAGCAGTTATAGGACTAGCGGGAGGGATACGCAGTATTTT.

The V gene is TRBV20-1, the J gene TRBJ2-3, with 9 bases aligning to TRBD2. The germline V gene encodes CDR1 DFQATT and CDR2 SNEGSKA (reference sequence). The CDR3 runs to 15 residues. With V trimmed by 5 bases and J by 4 bases, 10 bases remained unmatched. DNA of the CDR3: TGCAGTGCTGCCGTAGCGGGAGACCTTGCAGATACGCAGTATTTT. Protein: CSAAVAGDLADTQYF.

V gene TRBV20-1 combines with J gene TRBJ2-3, with TRBD1 matching over 9 bases. V shed 5 bases and J 3 bases; nucleotides not matched to a gene: 9. From germline, CDR1 is DFQATT and CDR2 SNEGSKA (reference sequence). The CDR3 covers 15 residues. CDR3 amino acids: CSALDRGRLTDTQYF. The CDR3 DNA follows: TGCAGTGCTCTGGACAGGGGAAGATTGACAGATACGCAGTATTTT.

The rearrangement links TRBV2 to TRBJ1-5; a possible D gene is TRBD1 (6 bases). CDR3 length equals 14 residues. Looked up from germline, CDR1 is SNHLY and CDR2 is FYNNEI. Trimming stripped 8 bases from V and 5 bases from J, with 16 bases between. The DNA of the CDR3 is TGTGCCAGCTATTCGGGTAGGGGGGATCAGCCCCAGCATTTT. It encodes CASYSGRGDQPQHF.

The chain combines TRBV5-3 with TRBJ2-5; D possibly corresponds to TRBD1 (5 bases). TRBV5-3 is an open reading frame whose function is uncertain. The germline V and J ends were trimmed by 6 bases and 2 bases, with 20 bases remaining between them. The CDR3 is 16 residues long. In DNA, the CDR3 is TGTGCCAGAAACGGGCCCAGGGTGAACGAGCAAGAGACCCAGTACTTC. This translates into CARNGPRVNEQETQYF.

The chain employs TRBV20-1 and TRBJ2-2; 16 positions match TRBD2. Unmatched junction bases numbered 8, after V lost 6 bases and J lost 4 bases. The CDR3 has 17 amino acids. The germline CDR1 and CDR2 sequences are DFQATT and SNEGSKA (reference sequence). This CDR3 reads CSAPGLAGGRRTGELFF. CDR3 nucleotide sequence: TGCAGTGCGCCGGGACTAGCGGGAGGGCGTCGCACCGGGGAGCTGTTTTTT.

This clonotype was counted only a few times. This chain links TRBV20-1 with TRBJ1-6; D perhaps matches TRBD1 (5 bases). The germline gives CDR1 DFQATT, CDR2 SNEGSKA (reference sequence). CDR3 length: 12 residues. The germline V and J ends were trimmed by 6 bases and 8 bases, with 11 bases remaining between them. The CDR3 DNA follows: TGCAGTGCGTCTCAGGGAGATTCACCCCTCCACTTT. Its protein product is CSASQGDSPLHF.

The V call is TRBV11-3, the J call TRBJ2-7; possibly TRBD2 for D (5 bases). The CDR3 runs 14 residues. The V and J ends lost 5 bases and 5 bases respectively, with 16 bases between them. Per germline, CDR1 SGHNT and CDR2 YENEEA. In DNA form, the CDR3 reads TGTGCCAGCAGCCCCCGGCCGGGGAGCCACGAGCAGTACTTC. The encoded protein is CASSPRPGSHEQYF.

The chain carries TRBV2 and TRBJ1-5; the match to TRBD1 covers 7 bases. The CDR3 is 13 amino acids. V shed 8 bases, J shed 1 base, and the junction held 2 bases outside the gene matches. The germline CDR1 and CDR2 sequences are SNHLY and FYNNEI. CDR3 sequence: CASRGQSNQPQHF. CDR3 sequence (DNA): TGTGCCAGCCGGGGACAGAGCAATCAGCCCCAGCATTTT. Variable domain in full (rest from reference TRBV2 and TRBJ1-5): EPEVTQTPSHQVTQMGQEVILRCVPISNHLYFYWYRQILGQKVEFLVSFYNNEISEKSEIFDDQFSVERPDGSNFTLKIRSTKLEDSAMYFCASRGQSNQPQHFGDGTRLSIL.

The sample holds a few counts of this clonotype. The chain couples TRBV5-1 to TRBJ2-5; 12 nucleotides align to TRBD1. The CDR3 is 15 amino acids. Germline V gene lookup returns CDR1 SGHRS and CDR2 YFSETQ. The V and J ends lost 4 bases and 5 bases, in that order; junction bases with no gene match: 6. In DNA, the CDR3 is TGCGCCAGCAGCCCGGGGACAGGGGGCAGTGAGACCCAGTACTTC. Translating it yields CASSPGTGGSETQYF.

V gene TRBV7-6 combines with J gene TRBJ2-1, with no clear D. Germline CDR1 is SGHVS and CDR2 is FNYEAQ. The CDR3 is 14 amino acids. Trimming removed 1 base from V and 2 bases from J, with 6 bases in between. The CDR3 loop reads CASSLGPAYNEQFF. The CDR3 coding sequence is TGTGCCAGCAGCTTAGGCCCCGCCTACAATGAGCAGTTCTTC.

This clonotype showed up just a few times. V usage is TRBV20-1 and J usage is TRBJ1-5; D gene ambiguous. There are 17 residues in the CDR3. The V gene's germline CDR1 is DFQATT and CDR2 SNEGSKA (reference sequence). V was pared by 1 base and J by 2 bases, with 18 bases between. CDR3 protein: CSARGKQGTYGNQPQHF. The CDR3 DNA sequence: TGCAGTGCTAGAGGCAAACAAGGCACCTATGGCAATCAGCCCCAGCATTTT.

The V gene is TRBV20-1, the J gene TRBJ2-5; 9 bases map to TRBD2. Germline V CDR1 and CDR2: DFQATT, SNEGSKA (reference sequence). With 3 bases clipped from V and 5 bases from J, the junction kept 13 bases outside the gene matches. The CDR3 consists of 16 residues. CDR3 sequence: CSASASSGTFMETQYF. The CDR3 DNA follows: TGCAGTGCTAGCGCGTCTAGCGGGACCTTTATGGAGACCCAGTACTTC.

V usage is TRBV6-4 and J usage is TRBJ2-1; unclear D gene. With 2 bases removed from V and 5 bases from J, the gap between germline ends came to 7 bases. The CDR3 covers 13 residues. Germline CDR1 reads MRHNA; CDR2 reads SNTAGT. CDR3 region: CASSDRVNNEQFF. The CDR3 nucleotides are TGTGCCAGCAGTGACAGGGTAAACAATGAGCAGTTCTTC.

In nucleotides, the CDR3 is TGTGCCAGCAGCCCAGAACAGGGGCGGCTCGGCTACACCTTC. It specifies CASSPEQGRLGYTF. The V call is TRBV4-2, the J call TRBJ1-2; 7 nucleotides agree with TRBD1. V lost 4 bases, J lost 8 bases, and 10 bases stayed unmatched. The CDR3 covers 14 residues. Germline assignment: CDR1 LGHNA and CDR2 YNFKEQ.

In this sample, this clonotype turned up a few times. The CDR3 region has the DNA TGCAGCGTTGAAGTCAGGGGGCGTCAGGAGACCCAGTACTTC. Translation gives CSVEVRGRQETQYF. The chain uses TRBV29-1 and TRBJ2-5; 8 nucleotides line up with TRBD1. The CDR3 sequence is 14 residues long. CDR1 and CDR2 from the germline V gene are SQVTM and ANQGSEA. J gave up 5 bases and V 1 base, and 6 bases lay outside the gene matches.

The rearrangement uses TRBV6-5 and TRBJ2-1; a weak D match, TRBD2 (7 bases). Trimming left V 0 bases short and J 10 bases short, with 16 bases between. The germline gives CDR1 MNHEY, CDR2 SVGAGI. The CDR3 loop spans 15 amino acids. The CDR3 here is CASSYSMAGEGEQFF. The CDR3 bases are TGTGCCAGCAGTTACTCGATGGCAGGGGAGGGCGAGCAGTTCTTC.

In regard to this clonotype: Sequence at one end of the junction differs from germline and may be a read error. The chain recombines TRBV6-1 with TRBJ2-7; 9 nucleotides agree with TRBD1. CDR1 is MNHNS, CDR2 SASEGT, per germline. The CDR3 consists of 13 residues. This CDR3 reads CASSDAPDGTGFF. In DNA form, the CDR3 reads TGTGCCAGCAGTGACGCCCCGGACGGGACAGGGTTCTTC.

This chain joins TRBV14 and TRBJ2-1; 8 nucleotides agree with TRBD1. The CDR3 spans 13 residues. V was pared by 4 bases and J by 7 bases, with 3 bases of the junction left unmatched. Per the germline V gene, CDR1 is SGHDN and CDR2 is FVKESK. The CDR3 sequence: CASSLRQGNEQFF. As DNA, the CDR3 is TGTGCCAGCAGCCTGAGACAGGGGAATGAGCAGTTCTTC.

The chain links TRBV29-1 to TRBJ2-7; weak D call: TRBD1 (7 bases). V lost 5 bases and J lost 0, with 20 bases in between. CDR3 size: 16 residues. Germline CDR1 SQVTM, CDR2 ANQGSEA. CDR3 sequence reads: CSVRGLGRGDSYEQYF. CDR3 nucleotide sequence: TGCAGCGTTCGTGGCTTGGGCAGGGGGGACTCCTACGAGCAGTACTTC.